This paragraph reports one T cell receptor beta chain. This record comes from a study of blood T cell repertoires in COVID-19. Across the whole study: Specimens from acute and convalescent COVID-19 originated in the United States, Italy and Spain. T cells, B-cell-depleted T cells, or PBMCs supplied cDNA or gDNA.

Germline CDR1 reads KGHSH; CDR2 reads LQKENI. The CDR3 covers 15 residues. V dropped 4 bases and J dropped 4 bases, with 16 bases sitting between them. The repertoire was sequenced with immunoSEQ multiplex PCR; TCRdb's copy has only in-frame clones and lacks some. This sample has tens of thousands of clones, with 70% to 90% found just once. The sample consisted of peripheral blood. The sequence derives from an older man with acute or convalescent COVID-19. This chain joins TRBV18 and TRBJ2-5, with a tentative D call TRBD1 (5 bases). The CDR3 sequence is CASSHGIGAGETQYF. Written as DNA, the CDR3 is TGTGCCAGCTCACATGGTATAGGGGCAGGAGAGACCCAGTACTTC.